Listed below are T cell receptor beta chains from one sample, sequenced in a study of long-term antiretroviral therapy in people with HIV. Profiled with immunoSEQ multiplex PCR; TCRdb holds only in-frame clones, not every one. The sample comprises around 15,000 clones, around 89% of which are singletons, and around 12% rests with the top ten. Here the sequenced sample was unsorted PBMCs, taken 0.7 years before starting antiretroviral therapy. The receptors were gathered from a man aged 50 to 60 with HIV. Both conserved end residues are part of each CDR3. D genes are given only for firm matches. Clone size is shown for a subset of rows, as once, few, many or a class of expanded clone.

j_call,d_call,clone_size,v_call,cdr3_nt,cdr3_aa
TRBJ1-2,NA,NA,TRBV18,TGTGCCAGCTCACCGCAGGGTGGGCATGGCTACACCTTC,CASSPQGGHGYTF
TRBJ1-4,NA,NA,TRBV5-5,TGTGCCAGCAGCTTCCGAGGGAATAATGAAAAACTGTTTTTT,CASSFRGNNEKLFF
TRBJ1-3,NA,few,TRBV7-9,TGTGCCAGCCCCGTTGGAAACACCATATATTTT,CASPVGNTIYF
TRBJ2-5,NA,NA,TRBV4-1,TGCGCCAGCAGCCATCCACAGAAGCAAGAGACCCAGTACTTC,CASSHPQKQETQYF
TRBJ2-5,TRBD1,NA,TRBV5-4,TGTGCCAGCAGCGCGGGACAGGGGGTGGGGGAGACCCAGTACTTC,CASSAGQGVGETQYF
TRBJ2-7,NA,NA,TRBV5-1,TGCGCCAGCAGCGCGGGGTACGAGCAGTACTTC,CASSAGYEQYF
TRBJ1-5,TRBD1,few,TRBV2,TGTGCCAGCAGTTGGGGACAGGGTAGCAATCAGCCCCAGCATTTT,CASSWGQGSNQPQHF
TRBJ1-3,NA,NA,TRBV6-8,TGTGCCAGTCAAGGGGCGTCAGTTGGAAACACCATATATTTT,CASQGASVGNTIYF
TRBJ2-3,TRBD2,once,TRBV5-1,TGCGCCAGCAGCACGTCGACTAGCCCATTCGGCGATACGCAGTATTTT,CASSTSTSPFGDTQYF
TRBJ1-6,NA,once,TRBV4-2,TGTGCCAGCAGCCAAGAAGGTCCGGGGTCACCCCTCCACTTT,CASSQEGPGSPLHF